This T cell receptor beta chain was recovered during a study of OX40 agonist ivuxolimab in advanced cancers. Here immunoSEQ multiplex PCR was the method, and the copy in TCRdb shows in-frame clones only, minus some. The sample yields approximately 70,000 clones, roughly nine tenths seen once. J lost 3 bases, V lost 6 bases, and 2 bases had no gene match. Germline loops: CDR1 ENHRY, CDR2 SYGVKD. The CDR3 covers 14 residues. The genes are TRBV10-3 and TRBJ2-2; 9 bases match TRBD1. This material consisted of CD4+ or CD8+ T cells sorted from blood, taken in a trial of the OX40 agonist ivuxolimab. The sequence came from an adult with an advanced solid tumor such as melanoma, head and neck, liver or kidney cancer. This CDR3 is CAIRQGADTGELFF. CDR3 DNA: TGTGCCATCAGACAGGGGGCAGACACCGGGGAGCTGTTTTTT.